This T cell receptor beta chain is from a study of T cells in Graves' hyperthyroidism and ophthalmopathy. The germline V gene has CDR1 SGHAT and CDR2 FQNNGV. V dropped 1 base and J dropped 4 bases, with 6 bases sitting between them. The CDR3 sequence is 13 residues long. Hyperthyroidism in the patients, aged 18 to 65, was newly diagnosed and under 2 months in duration. Those patients with uncontrolled infection, other autoimmune disease, pregnancy or lactation were excluded. TCR beta CDR3 sequences were amplified from RNA transcripts. Initially, a first-round RT-PCR of the TCR CDR3 employed the HTBI primer set. TCRdb reprocessed the multiplex PCR reads via MiXCR and lists one record per CDR3 protein. Of about 500,000 distinct CDR3 sequences detected, approximately 15% appear once; the ten largest clones hold about a sixth. This clonotype was seen at least ten times.

The chain couples TRBV11-2 to TRBJ2-3, with no clear D. The sequenced sample consisted of blood. This receptor was obtained from a woman aged 18-29 years with Graves' hyperthyroidism. The CDR3 DNA sequence: TGTGCCAGCAGCTTAGTTGTTCCAGATACGCAGTATTTT. Protein: CASSLVVPDTQYF.